This T cell receptor beta chain stems from a study of chemoradiotherapy in HPV16-positive cancers. In the study overall: A couple of HPV16-positive patients' cells yielded candidate HPV-specific clones and common motifs. Study-level results: For HPV16-positive patients, expanding HPV-responsive T cells associated with longer recurrence-free survival. Candidate HPV-specific clones and E7-related TCR motifs grew in tumor during treatment.

Note on this clone: Its target is unknown.

CDR3 length: 15 residues. V lost 3 bases, J lost 1 base, and 4 bases stayed unmatched. The germline V gene has CDR1 SGDLS and CDR2 YYNGEE. The assay was immunoSEQ multiplex PCR, and TCRdb's table has in-frame clones only and misses some. The sample yields about 68,000 clones, 88% seen once. Sequenced here: blood, sampled from a patient who underwent chemoradiotherapy. This chain uses TRBV9 with TRBJ2-1; 7 bases line up with TRBD2. This clonotype originated in a human donor with HPV-associated anogenital cancer. The CDR3 here is CASSATSVSYNEQFF. CDR3 bases: TGTGCCAGCAGCGCAACTAGCGTGTCCTACAATGAGCAGTTCTTC. Drawing the rest from reference TRBV9 and TRBJ2-1, the complete variable domain is DSGVTQTPKHLITATGQRVTLRCSPRSGDLSVYWYQQSLDQGLQFLIQYYNGEERAKGNILERFSAQQFPDLHSELNLSSLELGDSALYFCASSATSVSYNEQFFGPGTRLTVL.